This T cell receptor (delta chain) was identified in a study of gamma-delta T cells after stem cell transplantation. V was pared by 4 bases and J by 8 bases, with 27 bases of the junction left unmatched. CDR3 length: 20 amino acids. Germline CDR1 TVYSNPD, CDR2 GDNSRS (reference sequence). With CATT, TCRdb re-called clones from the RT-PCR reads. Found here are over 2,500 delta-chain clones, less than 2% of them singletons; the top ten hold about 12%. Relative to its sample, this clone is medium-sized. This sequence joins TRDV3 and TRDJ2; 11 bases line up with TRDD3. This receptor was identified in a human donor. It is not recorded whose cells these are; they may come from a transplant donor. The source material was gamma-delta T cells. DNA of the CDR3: TGTGCCTCTCGGGACACGGCCTTCTGGGGGATACTATTCGCAGGTGCACAACTCTTCTTT. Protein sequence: CASRDTAFWGILFAGAQLFF.